This T cell receptor beta chain came from a study of T cell repertoires in cytomegalovirus infection. About the research overall: TCR beta signatures that were public indicated CMV infection and matching HLA type.

Study results and limitations: There were HLA-C-restricted CMV-specific TCR beta clonotypes dominating the ex vivo response. CMV carriers having the relevant HLA were flagged by cumulative public TCR beta family frequency.

At least ten counts were recorded for this clonotype. Its antigen is still unknown. One entry per CDR3 protein results from TCRdb running MiXCR on the reads. This table has roughly 280,000 distinct CDR3 sequences, about 13% appearing once. V was shortened by 5 bases and J by 3 bases, with 11 bases between the two germline ends. The germline V gene has CDR1 SGHTA and CDR2 FQGNSA. The CDR3 contains 13 residues. The sequenced material came from PBMCs. The chain is built from TRBV7-2 and TRBJ2-7; no definite D call. The clonotype was recovered from a human donor in good health (CMV status not recorded). Some clones in this sample may be carry-over from other donors' samples. CDR3 nucleotide sequence: TGTGCCAGCAGCCATACTGGGGACTACGAGCAGTACTTC. Amino acids: CASSHTGDYEQYF.